Each of the 12 T cell receptor beta chains below was sequenced from the same sample in a study of radiotherapy plus CTLA-4 blockade in lung cancer. Here immunoSEQ multiplex PCR was the method, and the copy in TCRdb shows in-frame clones only, minus some. Altogether some 90,000 clones are present, 75% to 90% being singletons, with the ten largest covering roughly 0.82%. The source material was peripheral blood, sampled from a patient treated with radiotherapy plus ipilimumab. Every receptor here comes from a human donor with non-small cell lung cancer who had stable disease on radiotherapy plus ipilimumab.

The V and J genes are TRBV5-4 and TRBJ1-2; D unclear. Germline CDR1 is SGHNT and CDR2 is YYREEE (reference sequence). The CDR3 is 11 residues long. The V gene lost 5 bases and the J gene lost 1 base, with 3 bases spanning the gap. CDR3 nucleotide sequence: TGTGCCAGCAGTCTTAACTATGGCTACACCTTC. The encoded protein is CASSLNYGYTF.

The chain joins TRBV6-5 to TRBJ1-3, with D possibly TRBD1 on 6 matching bases. The germline CDR1 and CDR2 sequences are MNHEY and SVGAGI. The germline V and J ends were trimmed by 0 bases and 4 bases, with 10 bases remaining between them. The CDR3 is 15 residues long. The CDR3 sequence is CASSYSRGGGNTIYF. The DNA for the CDR3 is TGTGCCAGCAGTTACTCGCGGGGGGGCGGAAACACCATATATTTT.

This chain connects TRBV15 to TRBJ1-3; TRBD1 might be the D (5 bases). The CDR3 is made up of 16 amino acids. Germline V gives CDR1 LNHNV, CDR2 YYDKDF (reference sequence). V dropped 3 bases and J dropped 0 bases, with 12 bases sitting between them. CDR3 DNA sequence: TGTGCCACCAGCAGTGCGGGACGAGGCTCTGGAAACACCATATATTTT. Translation: CATSSAGRGSGNTIYF.

The CDR3 DNA is TGTGCCAGCAGTTACCGACAGTTTTCCCGCACAGATACGCAGTATTTT. It yields the protein CASSYRQFSRTDTQYF. This chain connects TRBV6-5 to TRBJ2-3; a possible D gene is TRBD1 (5 bases). In germline, CDR1 is MNHEY, CDR2 SVGAGI. V lost 2 bases, J lost 1 base, and 13 bases lay in between. This CDR3 region has 16 residues.

The chain couples TRBV5-1 to TRBJ2-3; perhaps TRBD1 as D (6 bases). CDR3 length equals 16 residues. CDR1 is SGHRS, CDR2 YFSETQ, per germline. V lost 5 bases and J lost 1, with 17 bases in between. The CDR3 is CASRQTGSLGTDTQYF. Here the CDR3 DNA reads TGCGCCAGCAGGCAAACAGGGTCCCTAGGCACAGATACGCAGTATTTT.

The gene calls are TRBV6-1 and TRBJ2-5, with 11 positions matching TRBD1. CDR1 is MNHNS, CDR2 SASEGT, per germline. The CDR3 is 14 residues long. V lost 7 bases, J lost 5 bases, and 6 bases stayed unmatched. DNA for the CDR3: TGTGCCAGCACAGTGGACAGGGGGCGTGAGACCCAGTACTTC. Residues: CASTVDRGRETQYF.

The V call is TRBV5-6, the J call TRBJ1-1; 10 nucleotides align to TRBD1. The germline V gene has CDR1 SGHDT and CDR2 YYEEEE. The length of the CDR3 is 15 residues. V gave up 0 bases and J gave up 7 bases; unmatched junction bases: 6. CDR3 residues: CASSLVGTGDFEAFF. The CDR3 DNA sequence: TGTGCCAGCAGCTTGGTCGGGACAGGGGATTTTGAAGCTTTCTTT.

The chain recombines TRBV11-2 with TRBJ1-1; D may be TRBD1 (6 bases). CDR3 length: 16 amino acids. Germline V gene lookup returns CDR1 SGHAT and CDR2 FQNNGV. The V end lost 5 bases, the J end lost 4 bases, and 20 bases lay between the germline ends. The CDR3 region is CASSREGVYRVTEAFF. CDR3 sequence (DNA): TGTGCCAGCAGCCGAGAGGGGGTGTATAGAGTCACTGAAGCTTTCTTT.

V is TRBV5-4 and J is TRBJ1-1; D remains unclear. There are 12 residues in the CDR3. V was clipped by 0 bases and J by 2 bases, with 2 bases between them. Germline V gene data show CDR1 as SGHNT and CDR2 as YYREEE (reference sequence). CDR3 nucleotides: TGTGCCAGCAGCTTGGCCAACACTGAAGCTTTCTTT. Its protein product is CASSLANTEAFF.

In this sample, this clone turned up once. V gene TRBV19 combines with J gene TRBJ1-5; possible D gene TRBD1, 5 bases. Germline CDR1 is LNHDA and CDR2 is SQIVND (reference sequence). CDR3 length: 15 amino acids. V dropped 2 bases and J dropped 6 bases, with 14 bases sitting between them. The CDR3 region is CASSISGGTTQPQHF. For the CDR3, the DNA is TGTGCCAGTAGTATAAGTGGAGGGACCACTCAGCCCCAGCATTTT.

The V gene is TRBV6-1, the J gene TRBJ1-1, with TRBD1 identical over 8 bases. Per the germline V gene, CDR1 is MNHNS and CDR2 is SASEGT. The CDR3 covers 14 residues. Losses at the gene ends were 7 bases for V and 5 bases for J; bases not matched to a gene: 9. The CDR3: CASTSDRAMTEAFF. The CDR3 coding sequence is TGTGCCAGCACCTCGGACAGGGCAATGACTGAAGCTTTCTTT.

The chain employs TRBV6-1 and TRBJ2-5, with a weak D call TRBD1 (5 bases). With 6 bases removed from V and 5 bases from J, the gap between germline ends came to 10 bases. Germline loops: CDR1 MNHNS, CDR2 SASEGT. The CDR3 runs 12 residues. In DNA form, the CDR3 reads TGTGCCAGCAGGGGGCCGTTTGAGACCCAGTACTTC. This encodes CASRGPFETQYF.